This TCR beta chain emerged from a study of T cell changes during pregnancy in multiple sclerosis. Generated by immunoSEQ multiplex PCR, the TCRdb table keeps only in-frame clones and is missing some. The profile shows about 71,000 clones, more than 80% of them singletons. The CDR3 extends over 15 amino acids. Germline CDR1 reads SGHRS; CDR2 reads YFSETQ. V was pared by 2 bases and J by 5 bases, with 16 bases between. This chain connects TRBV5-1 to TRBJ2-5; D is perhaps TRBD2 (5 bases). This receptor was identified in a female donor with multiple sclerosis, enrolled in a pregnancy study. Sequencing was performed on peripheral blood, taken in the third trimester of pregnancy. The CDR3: CASSLYQAVGETQYF. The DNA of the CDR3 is TGCGCCAGCAGCTTATATCAAGCGGTCGGGGAGACCCAGTACTTC.